These 21 T cell receptor beta chains were sequenced from one sample in a study of T cells in Graves' hyperthyroidism and ophthalmopathy. Amplification yielded TCR beta CDR3 regions, with RNA transcripts as the source. A set of HTBI primers served as the primers for a first-round RT-PCR of the TCR CDR3. TCRdb analysed the multiplex PCR reads with MiXCR anew, one entry per CDR3 protein. The sample yields just under 750,000 distinct CDR3 sequences, 35% seen once. Source material: blood. These receptors all stem from a woman aged 40-49 years with Graves' hyperthyroidism.

This sequence joins TRBV7-9 and TRBJ1-2; D uncertain. The CDR3 is 13 amino acids. V lost 4 bases and J lost 2, with 8 bases in between. The germline gives CDR1 SEHNR, CDR2 FQNEAQ (reference sequence). CDR3 coding DNA: TGTGCCAGCAGCTCCCAAACAAACTATGGCTACACCTTC. This translates into CASSSQTNYGYTF.

The chain links TRBV9 to TRBJ1-6; no clear D gene. The CDR3 totals 16 residues. Trimming stripped 0 bases from V and 7 bases from J, with 14 bases between. The germline gives CDR1 SGDLS, CDR2 YYNGEE. The CDR3 loop is CASSVESGPPNSPLHF. The CDR3 region has the DNA TGTGCCAGCAGCGTAGAGTCAGGCCCTCCGAATTCACCCCTCCACTTT.

There are many counts of this clonotype. The chain is built from TRBV7-9 and TRBJ2-7; the D is unclear. Germline CDR1 is SEHNR and CDR2 is FQNEAQ (reference sequence). The CDR3 runs to 15 residues. Trimming took off 5 bases at V and 0 bases at J, with 14 bases between the two ends. The CDR3 loop reads CASSPDQTRSYEQYF. For the CDR3, the DNA is TGTGCCAGCAGCCCGGATCAAACCCGCTCCTACGAGCAGTACTTC.

J is TRBJ2-4 and V is TRBV7-8; 16 nucleotides align to TRBD2. V lost 5 bases, J lost 2 bases, and 12 bases stayed unmatched. This CDR3 region has 20 residues. Germline values: CDR1 SGHVS, CDR2 FQNEAQ. In DNA, the CDR3 is TGTGCCAGCAGCCCCTGGGCAGGGACTAGCGGGAGGGCTACCAAAAACATTCAGTACTTC. Encoded protein: CASSPWAGTSGRATKNIQYF.

This clonotype was observed at least ten times. V is TRBV29-1 and J is TRBJ1-5; possible D gene TRBD1, 5 bases. This CDR3 contains 13 residues. V was trimmed by 4 bases and J by 4 bases, leaving 11 bases between them. Germline V gene lookup returns CDR1 SQVTM and CDR2 ANQGSEA. The CDR3 DNA reads as TGCAGCGTTGGAGGGGCCCGGAATCAGCCCCAGCATTTT. Translation gives CSVGGARNQPQHF.

The gene calls are TRBV25-1 and TRBJ2-3; D uncertain. The germline V and J ends were trimmed by 5 bases and 0 bases, with 15 bases remaining between them. The CDR3 has 16 amino acids. The germline V gene has CDR1 MGHDK and CDR2 SYGVNS. The CDR3 here is CASSTQRKDSTDTQYF. The CDR3, as DNA: TGTGCCAGCAGTACCCAACGAAAGGACAGCACAGATACGCAGTATTTT.

A note on this clonotype: This could be a read error, since a much larger clone is one nucleotide away. The rearrangement links TRBV9 to TRBJ2-2; either TRBD1 or TRBD2 may supply D (5 bases each). Germline CDR1 and CDR2: SGDLS and YYNGEE. Trimming took 0 bases from V and 4 from J, leaving 13 bases between them. The CDR3 has 16 residues. CDR3 in DNA: TGTGCCAGCAGCGTAGCTGAGGGAAGGGGCACCGGGGAGCTGTTTTTT. Translated, it gives CASSVAEGRGTGELFF. Combining the CDR3 with reference TRBV9 and TRBJ2-2 gives the whole variable domain DSGVTQTPKHLITATGQRVTLRCSPRSGDLSVYWYQQSLDQGLQFLIQYYNGEERAKGNILERFSAQQFPDLHSELNLSSLELGDSALYFCASSVAEGRGTGELFFGEGSRLTVL.

The genes are TRBV25-1 and TRBJ2-5, with TRBD1 as a possible D gene (5 bases). V lost 4 bases and J 3 bases, leaving 18 bases between the germline ends. This CDR3 has 16 residues. Germline V gives CDR1 MGHDK, CDR2 SYGVNS. CDR3 in DNA: TGTGCCAGCAGTGCCCAGGACATTAGAGTGGAAGAGACCCAGTACTTC. Its protein is CASSAQDIRVEETQYF.

The V and J genes are TRBV2 and TRBJ1-4; 9 bases match TRBD1. CDR1 and CDR2 from the germline V gene are SNHLY and FYNNEI. The V gene end was trimmed by 4 bases and the J gene end by 7 bases; junction bases not matched to a gene: 10. There are 16 residues in the CDR3. The CDR3 protein is CASSGNPGTGSEKLFF. The CDR3 coding sequence is TGTGCCAGCAGTGGAAATCCCGGGACAGGGAGTGAAAAACTGTTTTTT. Supplemented by reference TRBV2 and TRBJ1-4, the full variable domain reads EPEVTQTPSHQVTQMGQEVILRCVPISNHLYFYWYRQILGQKVEFLVSFYNNEISEKSEIFDDQFSVERPDGSNFTLKIRSTKLEDSAMYFCASSGNPGTGSEKLFFGSGTQLSVL.

This clonotype came up many times. This chain joins TRBV2 and TRBJ2-6, with D possibly called TRBD1 or TRBD2 (5 bases each). This CDR3 has 16 amino acids. Trimming removed 6 bases from V and 1 base from J, with 13 bases in between. The germline V gene has CDR1 SNHLY and CDR2 FYNNEI. The CDR3 loop is CASRRDLKSGANVLTF. In DNA, the CDR3 is TGTGCCAGCAGACGGGACCTAAAATCTGGGGCCAACGTCCTGACTTTC.

There are a few counts of this clonotype. The rearrangement links TRBV4-3 to TRBJ2-7; TRBD1 matches at 8 bases. The CDR3 has 15 amino acids. With V trimmed by 4 bases and J by 4 bases, 9 bases remained unmatched. Germline CDR1 reads LGHNA; CDR2 reads YSLEER. CDR3 sequence (DNA): TGCGCCAGCAGCCCGGGACAGGTGTACGGTTACGAGCAGTACTTC. Residues: CASSPGQVYGYEQYF.

The J gene is TRBJ2-6, the V gene TRBV4-3, with D perhaps matching TRBD2 (6 bases). The germline V gene has CDR1 LGHNA and CDR2 YSLEER. The V gene lost 3 bases and the J gene lost 0 bases, with 18 bases spanning the gap. The length of the CDR3 is 19 residues. CDR3 nucleotides: TGCGCCAGCAGCCACTCCTTAAACCTCGGGAGCTCTGGGGCCAACGTCCTGACTTTC. Encoded protein: CASSHSLNLGSSGANVLTF.

In its sample, this clonotype was seen a few times. The chain recombines TRBV4-1 with TRBJ2-7; D is perhaps TRBD2 (6 bases). Germline assignment: CDR1 MGHRA and CDR2 YSYEKL. CDR3 size: 17 residues. Trimming pared 1 base from V and 5 bases from J, leaving 21 bases between. The CDR3 DNA sequence: TGCGCCAGCAGCCAAGGCATCGGGAGTAGTCTTTTGAACGAGCAGTACTTC. This sequence encodes CASSQGIGSSLLNEQYF.

The chain uses TRBV19 and TRBJ2-2; D is perhaps TRBD2 (6 bases). The CDR3 totals 15 residues. The germline gives CDR1 LNHDA, CDR2 SQIVND (reference sequence). The ends were cut back, 2 bases at V and 0 bases at J, with 7 bases in the middle. The CDR3, as DNA: TGTGCCAGTAGTATAAGGGAGGCGAACACCGGGGAGCTGTTTTTT. Protein: CASSIREANTGELFF. The full variable domain, completed using reference TRBV19 and TRBJ2-2, is DGGITQSPKYLFRKEGQNVTLSCEQNLNHDAMYWYRQDPGQGLRLIYYSQIVNDFQKGDIAEGYSVSREKKESFPLTVTSAQKNPTAFYLCASSIREANTGELFFGEGSRLTVL.

The chain carries TRBV5-8 and TRBJ1-5; D call uncertain. The germline V and J ends were trimmed by 1 base and 3 bases, with 8 bases remaining between them. Germline-derived CDR1 and CDR2 are SGHTS and YDEGEE. This CDR3 is 14 amino acids long. The CDR3 DNA reads as TGTGCCAGCAGCTTGTTTTCCCCCAATCAGCCCCAGCATTTT. Translated, it gives CASSLFSPNQPQHF.

This clonotype was seen only a few times. The CDR3 loop reads CASSIEGGGTEAFF. The DNA for the CDR3 is TGTGCCAGTAGTATCGAGGGTGGCGGAACTGAAGCTTTCTTT. The V and J genes are TRBV19 and TRBJ1-1; D ambiguous. Germline V gene data show CDR1 as LNHDA and CDR2 as SQIVND (reference sequence). The CDR3 is made up of 14 amino acids. The V gene lost 3 bases and the J gene lost 5 bases, with 13 bases spanning the gap.

This clonotype showed up just a few times. This chain uses TRBV7-9 with TRBJ1-3; tentatively, D is TRBD1 (5 bases). The CDR3 is made up of 16 amino acids. The germline V gene has CDR1 SEHNR and CDR2 FQNEAQ (reference sequence). V lost 4 bases to trimming and J lost 4 bases, with 17 bases between them. As DNA, the CDR3 is TGTGCCAGCAGCTGGGGGATCGCGGGGGTCGGAAACACCATATATTTT. Translation: CASSWGIAGVGNTIYF.

The chain joins TRBV7-2 to TRBJ2-2; tentative D call: TRBD2 (7 bases). Germline CDR1 is SGHTA and CDR2 is FQGNSA. The V and J ends lost 4 bases and 7 bases respectively, with 19 bases between them. This CDR3 comprises 16 residues. CDR3 sequence: CASSSRGRELVGELFF. CDR3 sequence (DNA): TGTGCCAGCAGCTCGCGGGGGCGGGAGCTCGTCGGGGAGCTGTTTTTT.

The chain recombines TRBV4-3 with TRBJ1-3; TRBD1 matches at 7 bases. Trimming took 2 bases from V and 1 from J; bases not matched to a gene: 5. Germline V gives CDR1 LGHNA, CDR2 YSLEER. The length of the CDR3 is 16 residues. The CDR3 coding sequence is TGCGCCAGCAGCCAACTGGGACAGCTTTCTGGAAACACCATATATTTT. Protein sequence: CASSQLGQLSGNTIYF.

This clonotype was recorded a few times. It may be a read error: a sequence one base away is much more abundant. No conserved phenylalanine or tryptophan ends this CDR3, so it is likely a read error. The chain couples TRBV10-3 to TRBJ2-7; D gene uncertain. CDR1 is ENHRY and CDR2 is SYGVKD in the germline V gene. Between the trimmed V and J ends, which lost 0 bases and 4 bases, there was a span of 7 bases. The CDR3 extends over 13 amino acids. This CDR3 is CAISESNTYEQYL. In nucleotides, the CDR3 is TGTGCCATCAGTGAGTCGAATACTTACGAGCAGTACTTG.

The table lists this clonotype with many counts. The chain employs TRBV6-2 or TRBV6-3 and TRBJ1-1, with D possibly matching TRBD1 (5 bases). The CDR3 spans 12 residues. Trimming stripped 10 bases from V and 1 base from J, with 10 bases between. Germline V lookup: CDR1 MNHEY, CDR2 SVGEGT. CDR3 region: CATRETNTEAFF. CDR3 nucleotides: TGTGCCACCAGGGAGACGAACACTGAAGCTTTCTTT.